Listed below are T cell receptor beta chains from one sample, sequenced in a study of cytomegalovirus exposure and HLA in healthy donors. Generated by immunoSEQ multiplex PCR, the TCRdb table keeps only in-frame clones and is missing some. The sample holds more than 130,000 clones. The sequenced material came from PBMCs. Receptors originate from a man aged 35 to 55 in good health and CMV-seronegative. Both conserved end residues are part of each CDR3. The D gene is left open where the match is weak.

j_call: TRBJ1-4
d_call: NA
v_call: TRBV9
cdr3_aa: CASSWGQATNEKLFF
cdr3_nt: TGTGCCAGCAGTTGGGGACAAGCAACTAATGAAAAACTGTTTTTT

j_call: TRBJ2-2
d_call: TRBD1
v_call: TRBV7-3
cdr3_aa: CASSLDRGVNTGELFF
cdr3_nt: TGTGCCAGCAGCTTAGACAGGGGAGTCAACACCGGGGAGCTGTTTTTT

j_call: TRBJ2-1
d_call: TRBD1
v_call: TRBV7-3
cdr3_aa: CASSFRGQGIDEQFF
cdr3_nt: TGTGCCAGCAGCTTCCGGGGACAGGGTATCGATGAGCAGTTCTTC

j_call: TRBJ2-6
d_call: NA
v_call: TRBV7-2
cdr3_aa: CASSSQHSGANVLTF
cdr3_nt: TGTGCCAGCAGCTCACAGCACTCTGGGGCCAACGTCCTGACTTTC

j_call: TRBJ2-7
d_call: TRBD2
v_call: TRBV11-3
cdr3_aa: CASSFSGGAYEQYF
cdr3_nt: TGTGCCAGCAGCTTTAGCGGGGGAGCCTACGAGCAGTACTTC

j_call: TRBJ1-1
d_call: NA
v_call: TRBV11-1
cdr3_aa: CASSFRGNTEAFF
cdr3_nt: TGTGCCAGCAGCTTCAGGGGGAACACTGAAGCTTTCTTT

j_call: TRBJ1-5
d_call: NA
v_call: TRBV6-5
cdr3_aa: CASSTAADGPQHF
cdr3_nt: TGTGCCAGCAGCACGGCGGCCGACGGGCCCCAGCATTTT

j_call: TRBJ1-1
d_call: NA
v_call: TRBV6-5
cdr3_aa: CASSYSMDISEAFF
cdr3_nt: TGTGCCAGCAGTTACAGCATGGACATCTCTGAAGCTTTCTTT

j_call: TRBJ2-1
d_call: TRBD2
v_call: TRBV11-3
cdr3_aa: CASSLGGRGGYNEQFF
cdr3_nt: TGTGCCAGCAGCTTAGGGGGCCGGGGGGGCTACAATGAGCAGTTCTTC

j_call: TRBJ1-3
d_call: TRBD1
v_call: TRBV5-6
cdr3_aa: CASSWGSGQLRSGNTIYF
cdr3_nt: TGTGCCAGCAGCTGGGGCTCGGGACAGCTTCGCTCTGGAAACACCATATATTTT

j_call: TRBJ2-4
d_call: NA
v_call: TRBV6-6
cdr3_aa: CASRGPEGIQYF
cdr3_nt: TGTGCCAGCAGAGGACCCGAGGGCATTCAGTACTTC

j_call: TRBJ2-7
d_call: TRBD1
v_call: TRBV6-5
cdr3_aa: CASRRGQGSYEQYF
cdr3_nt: TGTGCCAGCAGACGGGGACAGGGGTCCTACGAGCAGTACTTC

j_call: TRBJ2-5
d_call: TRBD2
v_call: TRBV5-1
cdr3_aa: CASSLDLAGGQETQYF
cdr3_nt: TGCGCCAGCAGCTTGGACCTAGCGGGGGGCCAAGAGACCCAGTACTTC

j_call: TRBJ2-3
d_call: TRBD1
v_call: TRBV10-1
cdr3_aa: CASSEPKWTGRDTQYF
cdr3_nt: TGCGCCAGCAGTGAGCCTAAATGGACAGGGAGAGATACGCAGTATTTT

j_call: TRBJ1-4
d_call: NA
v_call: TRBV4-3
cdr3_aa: CASSQEAGRGPKKLFF
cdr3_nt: TGCGCCAGCAGCCAAGAGGCTGGGAGGGGCCCCAAAAAACTGTTTTTT

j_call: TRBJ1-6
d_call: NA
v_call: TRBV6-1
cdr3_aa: CASSEVTGLNSPLHF
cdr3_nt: TGTGCCAGCAGTGAGGTAACAGGGCTAAATTCACCCCTCCACTTT

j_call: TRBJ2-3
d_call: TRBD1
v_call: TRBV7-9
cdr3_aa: CASSADRGSTDTQYF
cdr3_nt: TGTGCCAGCAGTGCAGACAGGGGGAGCACAGATACGCAGTATTTT

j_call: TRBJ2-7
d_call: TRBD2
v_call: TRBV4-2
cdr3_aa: CASSQGGEGLSSYEQYF
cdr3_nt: TGTGCCAGCAGCCAAGGGGGGGAGGGGCTTAGCTCCTACGAGCAGTACTTC

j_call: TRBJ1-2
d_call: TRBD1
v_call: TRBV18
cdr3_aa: CASSAWDRGNYGYTF
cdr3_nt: TGTGCCAGCTCCGCCTGGGACAGGGGCAACTATGGCTACACCTTC

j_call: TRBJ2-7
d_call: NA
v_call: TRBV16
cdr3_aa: CASSPQSRAGYEQYF
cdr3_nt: TGTGCCAGCAGCCCGCAGTCCAGGGCGGGATACGAGCAGTACTTC

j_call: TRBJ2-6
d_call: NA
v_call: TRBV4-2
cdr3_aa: CASSQDRPRDRIDSGANVLTF
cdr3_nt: TGTGCCAGCAGCCAAGATAGGCCCCGAGACAGGATTGACTCTGGGGCCAACGTCCTGACTTTC

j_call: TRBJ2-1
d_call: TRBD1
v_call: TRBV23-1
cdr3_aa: CASSQQGASYNEQFF
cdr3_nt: TGCGCCAGCAGTCAGCAGGGGGCGTCCTACAATGAGCAGTTCTTC

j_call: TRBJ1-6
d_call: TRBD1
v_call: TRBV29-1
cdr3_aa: CSVRTGPNNSPLHF
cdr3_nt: TGCAGCGTTCGGACAGGGCCGAATAATTCACCCCTCCACTTT

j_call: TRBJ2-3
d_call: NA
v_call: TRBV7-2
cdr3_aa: CASSLAGLHTDTQYF
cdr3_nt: TGTGCCAGCAGCTTAGCGGGGCTTCACACAGATACGCAGTATTTT

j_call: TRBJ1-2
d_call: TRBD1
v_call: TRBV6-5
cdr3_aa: CASSYFQGAAYGYTF
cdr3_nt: TGTGCCAGCAGTTACTTTCAGGGGGCGGCCTATGGCTACACCTTC

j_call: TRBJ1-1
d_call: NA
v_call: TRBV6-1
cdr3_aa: CASSEVGATEAFF
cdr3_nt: TGTGCCAGCAGTGAAGTGGGGGCTACTGAAGCTTTCTTT

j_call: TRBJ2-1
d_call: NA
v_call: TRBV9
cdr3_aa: CASSVGSSNEQFF
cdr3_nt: TGTGCCAGCAGCGTAGGCTCTAGTAATGAGCAGTTCTTC

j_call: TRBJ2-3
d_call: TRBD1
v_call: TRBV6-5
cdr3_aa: CASSNGQGPTDTQYF
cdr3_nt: TGTGCCAGCAGCAACGGACAGGGACCAACAGATACGCAGTATTTT

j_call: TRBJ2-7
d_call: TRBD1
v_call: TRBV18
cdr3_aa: CASSSPRDRLTYEQYF
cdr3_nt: TGTGCCAGCTCATCACCCCGGGACAGACTAACCTACGAGCAGTACTTC